The 2 T cell receptor beta chains below come from one sample, sequenced in a study of CD8+CD57+ T cells in acquired aplastic anemia. Genomic DNA constituted the template upon which TCR beta VDJ and CDR3 profiling was performed. Each CDR3 protein is one row after TCRdb ran MiXCR on the reads. The sample has hundreds of thousands of distinct CDR3 sequences, around 32% seen once. In patients chosen for sequencing, flow cytometry had shown CD8+CD57+ cell expansion. The specimen was sorted CD4+, CD8+, or CD8+CD57+ T cells (not recorded which) from PBMCs. The receptors come from a human donor with aplastic anemia.

The J gene is TRBJ2-7, the V gene TRBV24-1; 11 bases match TRBD2. CDR1 KGHDR and CDR2 SFDVKD come from the germline V gene. The CDR3 totals 18 residues. Unmatched junction bases numbered 12, after V lost 4 bases and J lost 2 bases. In nucleotides, the CDR3 is TGTGCCACCAGTGACCCGACCGTAGCGGGAGGGAACGCCTACGAGCAGTACTTC. Its translation: CATSDPTVAGGNAYEQYF.

At least ten counts were recorded for this clonotype. The rearrangement uses TRBV20-1 and TRBJ2-7; 10 bases match TRBD2. Germline CDR1 reads DFQATT; CDR2 reads SNEGSKA (reference sequence). The V and J ends lost 5 bases and 7 bases, in that order; junction bases with no gene match: 5. The CDR3 contains 12 residues. CDR3 DNA: TGCAGTGCTCACGGACTAGCGGAAGAGCAGTACTTC. Protein: CSAHGLAEEQYF.